This T cell receptor (beta chain) was captured in a study of blood T cell repertoires in COVID-19. In the study overall: Acute and convalescent COVID-19 samples came from the United States, Italy and Spain. From T cells, B-cell-depleted T cells, or PBMCs came the material, which was cDNA or gDNA.

Trimming left V 3 bases short and J 0 bases short, with 8 bases between. In germline, CDR1 is LNHDA, CDR2 SQIVND (reference sequence). The CDR3 consists of 14 residues. Under the authors' procedure: For nucleated cells, counts were estimated from reference gene primer amplification. Sequencing used immunoSEQ multiplex PCR; TCRdb keeps in-frame clones, though not all of them. That table is the source of V, J and clone size, and D and trimming were worked out from the DNA. Among about 89,000 clones listed, 80% were seen once. In the case of this clone: Other DNA sequences in the same sample also yield this CDR3.

V is TRBV19 and J is TRBJ1-1; the D is unclear. Sequenced: peripheral blood. The clonotype was recovered from a woman of 80 years or more with acute or convalescent COVID-19. This chain's CDR3 is CASSITGMNTEAFF. The CDR3 DNA is TGTGCCAGTAGTATTACGGGGATGAACACTGAAGCTTTCTTT. Filled out from reference TRBV19 and TRBJ1-1, the complete variable domain reads DGGITQSPKYLFRKEGQNVTLSCEQNLNHDAMYWYRQDPGQGLRLIYYSQIVNDFQKGDIAEGYSVSREKKESFPLTVTSAQKNPTAFYLCASSITGMNTEAFFGQGTRLTVV.